This entry features one T cell receptor (beta chain) sequence. No antigen is known for it. The CDR3 is 16 amino acids. Germline V gene sequence: CDR1 KGHDR, CDR2 SFDVKD. V shed 7 bases and J 0 bases; nucleotides not matched to a gene: 8. The data stem from a study of T cell responses to AZD1222 COVID-19 vaccine. Broader study findings: Spike-specific TCR breadth and depth went up after people got two AZD1222 doses. Mapped onto spike, vaccine-associated CD4 TCRs spanned it and were dominant at 160-218 and 743-854. The donor cohort was predominantly white British with a female majority, and clonal diversity may have been underestimated.

The table came from immunoSEQ multiplex PCR; TCRdb's copy has only in-frame clones and leaves some out. The sample has some 60,000 clones, 75% to 85% seen once; the top ten hold 20%. The clonotype was recovered from an adult in good health. The chain couples TRBV24-1 to TRBJ2-1; TRBD2 matches at 7 bases. The material was peripheral blood, obtained on day 0 of AZD1222 vaccination. CDR3 in amino acids: CATSSSSGFSYNEQFF. DNA for the CDR3: TGTGCCACCAGCTCCTCTAGCGGATTCTCCTACAATGAGCAGTTCTTC.